This TCR beta chain was identified during a study of T cells in narcolepsy. Study-level background: Enrolled donors included narcolepsy type 1 or type 2 patients and healthy controls.

About this clone itself: Antigen specificity is unknown.

Assay used: immunoSEQ multiplex PCR; TCRdb lists only in-frame clones, some missing. The sample has fewer than 35,000 clones; around 83% are singletons. Regarding the study as a whole: No autoreactive T cell clone sequences appeared in some memory CD4+ repertoires. Healthy controls reportedly lacked the autoreactive clonotypes serially found in patients' blood.

The clonotype was recovered from a human donor with narcolepsy. Sequenced sample: CD45RA- memory CD4+ T cells from PBMCs.

In DNA form, the CDR3 reads TGTGCCAGCAGTGAAGAGGCCAGAGGCCCTGGCTACACCTTC. Protein product: CASSEEARGPGYTF. The chain is built from TRBV2 and TRBJ1-2; unclear D gene. Trimming stripped 1 base from V and 7 bases from J, with 13 bases between. The CDR3 covers 14 residues. Germline V gene sequence: CDR1 SNHLY, CDR2 FYNNEI.